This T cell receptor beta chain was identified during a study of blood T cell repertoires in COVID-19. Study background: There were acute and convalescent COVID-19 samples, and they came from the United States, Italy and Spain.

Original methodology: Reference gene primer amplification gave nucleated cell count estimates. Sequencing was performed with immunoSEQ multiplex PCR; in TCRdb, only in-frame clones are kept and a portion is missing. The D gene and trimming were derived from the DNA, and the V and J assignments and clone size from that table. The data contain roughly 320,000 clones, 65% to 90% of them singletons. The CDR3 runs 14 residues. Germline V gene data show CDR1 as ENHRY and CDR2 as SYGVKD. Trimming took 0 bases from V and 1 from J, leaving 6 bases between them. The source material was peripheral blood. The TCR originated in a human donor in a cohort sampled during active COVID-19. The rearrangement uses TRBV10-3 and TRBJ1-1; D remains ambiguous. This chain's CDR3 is CAISESAGNTEAFF. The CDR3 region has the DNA TGTGCCATCAGTGAGTCCGCGGGGAACACTGAAGCTTTCTTT.